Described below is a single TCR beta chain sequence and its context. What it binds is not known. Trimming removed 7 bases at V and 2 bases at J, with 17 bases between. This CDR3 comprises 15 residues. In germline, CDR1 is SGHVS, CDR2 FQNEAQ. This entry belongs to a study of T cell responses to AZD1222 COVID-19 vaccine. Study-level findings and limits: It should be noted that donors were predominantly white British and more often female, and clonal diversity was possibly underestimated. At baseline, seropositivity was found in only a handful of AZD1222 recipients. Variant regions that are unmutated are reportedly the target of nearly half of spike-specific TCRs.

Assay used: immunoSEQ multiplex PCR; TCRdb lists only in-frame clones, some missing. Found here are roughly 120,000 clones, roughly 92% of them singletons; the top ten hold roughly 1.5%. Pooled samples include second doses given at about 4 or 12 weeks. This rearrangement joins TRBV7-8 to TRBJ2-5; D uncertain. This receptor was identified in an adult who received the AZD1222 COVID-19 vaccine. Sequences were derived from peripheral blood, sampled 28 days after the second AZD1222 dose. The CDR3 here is CASNIRGTYQETQYF. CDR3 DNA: TGTGCCAGCAATATAAGAGGCACCTATCAAGAGACCCAGTACTTC. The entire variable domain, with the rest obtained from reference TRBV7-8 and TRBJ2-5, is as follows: GAGVSQSPRYKVAKRGQDVALRCDPISGHVSLFWYQQALGQGPEFLTYFQNEAQLDKSGLPSDRFFAERPEGSVSTLKIQRTQQEDSAVYLCASNIRGTYQETQYFGPGTRLLVL.